The T cell receptor beta chain described here comes from a study of cytotoxic CD8 clonotypes in ibrutinib-treated CLL. Turning to the study itself: Results showed 25 or so partial and 2 complete responses; following median around 73 months, roughly 14 remained remitted, about 12 advanced.

Trimming took off 5 bases at V and 3 bases at J, with 17 bases between the two ends. Germline V lookup: CDR1 SGHTA, CDR2 FQGTGA. The CDR3 consists of 16 residues. The data were produced by immunoSEQ multiplex PCR, yet TCRdb's version contains in-frame clones alone and is incomplete. The data hold about 130,000 clones, with around four fifths observed a single time. This material consisted of PBMCs, taken after 24 months of ibrutinib treatment. The sequence was collected from a human donor with chronic lymphocytic leukemia. The chain couples TRBV7-3 to TRBJ2-1; D possibly corresponds to TRBD2 (6 bases). The CDR3 DNA follows: TGTGCCAGCAGCCCCAGTACTAGCAGAAACTACAATGAGCAGTTCTTC. Residues: CASSPSTSRNYNEQFF.